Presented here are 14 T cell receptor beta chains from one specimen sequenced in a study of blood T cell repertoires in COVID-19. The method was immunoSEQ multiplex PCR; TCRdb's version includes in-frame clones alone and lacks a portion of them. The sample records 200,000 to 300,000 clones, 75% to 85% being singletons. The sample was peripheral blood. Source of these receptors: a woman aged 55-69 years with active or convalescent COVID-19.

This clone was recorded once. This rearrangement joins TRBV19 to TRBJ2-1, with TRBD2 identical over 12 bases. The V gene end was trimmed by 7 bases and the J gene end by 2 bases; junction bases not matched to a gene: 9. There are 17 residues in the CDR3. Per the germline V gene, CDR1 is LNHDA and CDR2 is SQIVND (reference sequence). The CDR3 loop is CASKPTSGGPTYNEQFF. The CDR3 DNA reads TGTGCCAGTAAGCCTACTAGCGGGGGGCCGACCTACAATGAGCAGTTCTTC.

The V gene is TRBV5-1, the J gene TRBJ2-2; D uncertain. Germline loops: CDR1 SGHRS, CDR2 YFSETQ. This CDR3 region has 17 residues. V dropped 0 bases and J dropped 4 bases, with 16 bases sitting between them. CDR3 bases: TGCGCCAGCAGCTTGGGACACGCTCCCGTCGGCACCGGGGAGCTGTTTTTT. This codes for CASSLGHAPVGTGELFF.

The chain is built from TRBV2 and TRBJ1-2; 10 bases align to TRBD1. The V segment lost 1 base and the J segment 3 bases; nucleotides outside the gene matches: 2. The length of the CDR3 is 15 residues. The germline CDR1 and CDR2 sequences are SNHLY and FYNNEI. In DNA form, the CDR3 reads TGTGCCAGCAGTGAAGGGGGGACAGGGGACTATGGCTACACCTTC. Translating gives CASSEGGTGDYGYTF.

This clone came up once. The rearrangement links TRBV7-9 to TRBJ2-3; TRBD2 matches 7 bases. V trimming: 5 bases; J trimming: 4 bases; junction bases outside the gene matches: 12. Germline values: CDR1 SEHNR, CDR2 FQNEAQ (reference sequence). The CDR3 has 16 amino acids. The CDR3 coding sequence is TGTGCCAGCAGCCTCGGAACGGGGGGTGTTGCAGATACGCAGTATTTT. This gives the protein CASSLGTGGVADTQYF.

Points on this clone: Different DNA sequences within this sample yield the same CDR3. CDR3 amino acids: CASSLTGTGANVLTF. CDR3 sequence (DNA): TGTGCCAGCAGTCTTACAGGGACTGGGGCCAACGTCCTGACTTTC. The genes are TRBV27 and TRBJ2-6, with D perhaps matching TRBD1 (6 bases). Trimming removed 5 bases at V and 2 bases at J, with 10 bases between. From germline, CDR1 is MNHEY and CDR2 SMNVEV (reference sequence). The CDR3 covers 15 residues.

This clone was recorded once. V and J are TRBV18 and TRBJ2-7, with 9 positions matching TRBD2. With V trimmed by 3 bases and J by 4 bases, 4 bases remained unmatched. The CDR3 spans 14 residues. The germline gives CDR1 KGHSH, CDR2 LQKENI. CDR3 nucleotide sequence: TGTGCCAGCTCACCCCGGCGGGGGGGGTACGAGCAGTACTTC. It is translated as CASSPRRGGYEQYF.

CDR3 protein: CASRAGSDLQETQYF. CDR3 in DNA: TGTGCCAGCAGAGCGGGTAGCGACCTTCAAGAGACCCAGTACTTC. The chain employs TRBV6-6 and TRBJ2-5; perhaps TRBD2 as D (6 bases). This CDR3 comprises 15 residues. The V end was cut by 6 bases, the J end by 2 bases, with 16 bases between. Germline V gives CDR1 MNHNY, CDR2 SVGAGI (reference sequence).

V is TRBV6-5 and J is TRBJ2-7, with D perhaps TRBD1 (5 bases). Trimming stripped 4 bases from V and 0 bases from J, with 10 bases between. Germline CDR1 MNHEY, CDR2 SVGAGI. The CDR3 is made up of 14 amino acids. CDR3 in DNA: TGTGCCAGCAGTTCGGGTCAGGGCTCCTACGAGCAGTACTTC. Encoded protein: CASSSGQGSYEQYF.

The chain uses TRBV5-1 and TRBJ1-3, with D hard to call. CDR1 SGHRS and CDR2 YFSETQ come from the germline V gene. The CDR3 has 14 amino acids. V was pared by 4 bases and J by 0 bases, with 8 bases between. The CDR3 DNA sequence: TGCGCCAGCAGCCCTTGGGCCTCTGGAAACACCATATATTTT. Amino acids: CASSPWASGNTIYF.

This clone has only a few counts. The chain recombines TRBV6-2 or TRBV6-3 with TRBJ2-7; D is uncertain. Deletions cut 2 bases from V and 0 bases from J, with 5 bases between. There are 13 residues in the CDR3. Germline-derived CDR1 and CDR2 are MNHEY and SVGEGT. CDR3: CASSYPSSYEQYF. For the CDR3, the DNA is TGTGCCAGCAGTTACCCTAGCTCCTACGAGCAGTACTTC.

Written as DNA, the CDR3 is TGCGCCAGCAGCCAAGGCCCGGGACAGGGGTATTCAACTAATGAAAAACTGTTTTTT. Translation gives CASSQGPGQGYSTNEKLFF. The V gene is TRBV4-1, the J gene TRBJ1-4; 10 bases are shared with TRBD1. CDR1 and CDR2 from the germline V gene are MGHRA and YSYEKL. CDR3 length equals 19 residues. V shed 1 base, J shed 0 bases, and the junction held 8 bases outside the gene matches.

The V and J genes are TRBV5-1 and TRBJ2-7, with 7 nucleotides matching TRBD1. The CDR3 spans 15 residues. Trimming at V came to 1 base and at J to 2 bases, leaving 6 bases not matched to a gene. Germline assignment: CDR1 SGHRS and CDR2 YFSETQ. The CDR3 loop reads CASSLSGGAAYEQYF. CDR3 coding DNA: TGCGCCAGCAGCTTGTCAGGGGGAGCCGCCTACGAGCAGTACTTC.

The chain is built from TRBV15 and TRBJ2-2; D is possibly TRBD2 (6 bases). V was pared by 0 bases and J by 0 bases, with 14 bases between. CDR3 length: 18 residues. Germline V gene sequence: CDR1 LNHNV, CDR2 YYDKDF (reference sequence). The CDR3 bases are TGTGCCACCAGCAGAGATCCTGGAGGGAGCTCGAACACCGGGGAGCTGTTTTTT. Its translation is CATSRDPGGSSNTGELFF.

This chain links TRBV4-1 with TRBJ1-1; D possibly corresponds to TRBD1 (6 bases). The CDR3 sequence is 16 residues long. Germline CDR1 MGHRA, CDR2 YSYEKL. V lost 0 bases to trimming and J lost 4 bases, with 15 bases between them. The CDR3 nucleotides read TGCGCCAGCAGCCAAGATAGGGGGGGCGCGGGCACTGAAGCTTTCTTT. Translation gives CASSQDRGGAGTEAFF.